This T cell receptor beta chain was identified during a study of cytomegalovirus exposure and HLA in healthy donors. V gave up 1 base and J gave up 1 base, with 13 bases separating them. There are 15 residues in the CDR3. Germline-derived CDR1 and CDR2 are GTSNPN and SVGIG (reference sequence). PCR employed 60 Vbeta and 13 Jbeta primers. Clones were sequenced by immunoSEQ multiplex PCR, and TCRdb holds only the in-frame ones, with some missing. This sample's table has roughly 120,000 clones. The receptor was isolated from a man aged 25 to 40 in good health and CMV-seronegative. The rearrangement uses TRBV30 and TRBJ1-2; D remains unclear. The specimen was PBMCs. CDR3 protein: CAWSGYRDGNYGYTF. The CDR3 DNA reads as TGTGCCTGGAGTGGCTATCGGGATGGTAACTATGGCTACACCTTC.